The clone carrying this T cell receptor beta chain was seen a few times. The antigen is undetermined. Primers used in a second PCR of about 6 to 12 cycles were a sample-barcoded 5' primer and a J-beta primer mix. Tags on each cDNA molecule came from a template-switch adaptor with 12 random nucleotides. One entry per CDR3 protein results from TCRdb running MiXCR on the 5' RACE reads. Here the sample spans around 800,000 distinct CDR3 sequences, around 68% being singletons. The CDR3 runs 15 residues. In germline, CDR1 is SGHRS, CDR2 YFSETQ. V lost 4 bases to trimming and J lost 2 bases; unmatched junction nucleotides: 6. The sample belongs to a study of blood T cells in healthy people across ages. Study-level findings and limits: Donors of long life had a larger count of naive CD4+ cells and greater diversity than aged donors.

The receptor comes from a young man in good health. The sample consisted of blood. This sequence joins TRBV5-1 and TRBJ2-7, with TRBD1 matching 10 bases. CDR3 in DNA: TGCGCCAGCAGCCCGATCGGGACAGGGGCCTACGAGCAGTACTTC. It encodes CASSPIGTGAYEQYF.